This passage covers 9 T cell receptor beta chains from one sample sequenced in a study of T cell responses to AZD1222 COVID-19 vaccine. TCRdb's table, derived via immunoSEQ multiplex PCR, lists solely in-frame clones and lacks some. In the table there are about 200,000 clones, 93% of which are singletons. The material was peripheral blood, obtained 28 days after the second AZD1222 dose. The receptors stem from an adult who received the AZD1222 COVID-19 vaccine.

The chain uses TRBV7-2 and TRBJ1-1; D is perhaps TRBD1 (5 bases). The germline CDR1 and CDR2 sequences are SGHTA and FQGNSA. The CDR3 is 14 amino acids. The V end was cut by 5 bases, the J end by 0 bases, with 10 bases between. This CDR3 is CASSLSGLNTEAFF. The CDR3 coding sequence is TGTGCCAGCAGCCTATCGGGGCTGAACACTGAAGCTTTCTTT.

The chain is built from TRBV5-1 and TRBJ2-2; perhaps TRBD1 as D (6 bases). The length of the CDR3 is 15 residues. Germline CDR1 is SGHRS and CDR2 is YFSETQ. V lost 1 base and J 7 bases, leaving 14 bases between the germline ends. The CDR3 here is CASSLYRVGGGELFF. CDR3 nucleotides: TGCGCCAGCAGCTTGTACAGGGTTGGAGGCGGGGAGCTGTTTTTT.

This clone is a singleton in its sample. This rearrangement joins TRBV19 to TRBJ1-2; 10 nucleotides match TRBD1. Germline values: CDR1 LNHDA, CDR2 SQIVND (reference sequence). V lost 5 bases and J lost 5; bases outside the gene matches: 8. There are 15 residues in the CDR3. CDR3 sequence: CASSLGTGAGYGYTF. CDR3 nucleotide sequence: TGTGCCAGTAGTCTCGGGACAGGGGCTGGGTATGGCTACACCTTC.

The chain combines TRBV18 with TRBJ1-2; a possible D gene is TRBD1 (5 bases). V gave up 3 bases and J gave up 7 bases, with 24 bases separating them. Germline V gives CDR1 KGHSH, CDR2 LQKENI. This CDR3 comprises 17 residues. The CDR3 spells CASSPDEGPRLFGGYTF. The DNA for the CDR3 is TGTGCCAGCTCACCCGATGAGGGGCCGAGGCTATTTGGTGGCTACACCTTC.

J is TRBJ1-6 and V is TRBV30, with a tentative D call TRBD1 (5 bases). The CDR3 covers 14 residues. Germline V gene lookup returns CDR1 GTSNPN and CDR2 SVGIG (reference sequence). V was trimmed by 6 bases and J by 2 bases, leaving 11 bases between them. DNA of the CDR3: TGTGCCTGTTCACCGGGGCCCTATAATTCACCCCTCCACTTT. It specifies CACSPGPYNSPLHF.

The V gene is TRBV18, the J gene TRBJ1-4, with a weak D call TRBD1 (5 bases). Trimming left V 3 bases short and J 6 bases short, with 14 bases between. Per the germline V gene, CDR1 is KGHSH and CDR2 is LQKENI. This CDR3 spans 15 amino acids. In DNA, the CDR3 is TGTGCCAGCTCACCGTCGGGGCTTAGGGATGAAAAACTGTTTTTT. Amino acids: CASSPSGLRDEKLFF.

This chain links TRBV20-1 with TRBJ2-7; TRBD1 matches 9 bases. V trimming: 3 bases; J trimming: 2 bases; junction bases outside the gene matches: 5. CDR1 and CDR2 (germline): DFQATT, SNEGSKA (reference sequence). The CDR3 is 14 residues long. For the CDR3, the DNA is TGCAGTGCTAGTCTAAGGACAGGGGCCTACGAGCAGTACTTC. Protein product: CSASLRTGAYEQYF.

This chain links TRBV24-1 with TRBJ1-2; a weak D match, TRBD1 (5 bases). The V and J ends lost 4 bases and 4 bases respectively, with 9 bases between them. CDR3 length equals 13 residues. Per the germline V gene, CDR1 is KGHDR and CDR2 is SFDVKD. The CDR3 here is CATSDHQGYGYTF. CDR3 sequence (DNA): TGTGCCACCAGTGACCACCAGGGCTATGGCTACACCTTC.

CDR3 residues: CAIGDRADEQYF. CDR3 sequence (DNA): TGTGCCATCGGAGACAGGGCCGACGAGCAGTACTTC. The chain combines TRBV10-3 with TRBJ2-7; 7 bases are shared with TRBD1. Germline V CDR1 and CDR2: ENHRY, SYGVKD. CDR3 size: 12 residues. The V and J ends lost 8 bases and 5 bases, in that order; junction bases with no gene match: 6.